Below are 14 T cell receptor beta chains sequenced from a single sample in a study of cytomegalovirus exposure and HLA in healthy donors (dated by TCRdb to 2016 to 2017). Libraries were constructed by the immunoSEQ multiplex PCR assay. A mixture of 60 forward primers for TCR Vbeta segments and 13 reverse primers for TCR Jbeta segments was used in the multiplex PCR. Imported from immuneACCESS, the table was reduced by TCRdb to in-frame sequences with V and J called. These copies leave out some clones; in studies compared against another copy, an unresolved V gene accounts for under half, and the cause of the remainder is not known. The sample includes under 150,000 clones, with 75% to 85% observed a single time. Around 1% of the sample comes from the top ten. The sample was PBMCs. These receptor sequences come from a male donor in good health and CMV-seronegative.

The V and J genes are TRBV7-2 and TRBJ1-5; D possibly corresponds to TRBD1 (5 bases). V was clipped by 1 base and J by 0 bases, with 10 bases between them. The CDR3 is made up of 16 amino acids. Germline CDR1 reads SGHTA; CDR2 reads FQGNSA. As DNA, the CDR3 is TGTGCCAGCAGCTTAGGTGGACACAGTAGCAATCAGCCCCAGCATTTT. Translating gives CASSLGGHSSNQPQHF.

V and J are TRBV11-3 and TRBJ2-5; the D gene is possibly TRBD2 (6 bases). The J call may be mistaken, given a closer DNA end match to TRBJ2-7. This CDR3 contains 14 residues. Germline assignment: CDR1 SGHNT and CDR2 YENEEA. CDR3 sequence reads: CASSLGSSGDEQYF. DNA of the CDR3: TGTGCCAGCAGCTTAGGCAGTTCGGGGGACGAGCAGTACTTC.

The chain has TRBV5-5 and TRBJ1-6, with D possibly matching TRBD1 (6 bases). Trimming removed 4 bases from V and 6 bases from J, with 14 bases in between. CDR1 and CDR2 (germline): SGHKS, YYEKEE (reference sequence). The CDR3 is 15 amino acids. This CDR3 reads CASSAIRGGNSPLHF. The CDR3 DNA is TGTGCCAGCAGCGCCATAAGAGGGGGTAATTCACCCCTCCACTTT.

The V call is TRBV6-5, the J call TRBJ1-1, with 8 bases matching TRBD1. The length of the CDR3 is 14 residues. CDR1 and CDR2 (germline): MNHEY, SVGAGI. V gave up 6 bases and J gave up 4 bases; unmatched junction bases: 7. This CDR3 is CASRRQGRVTEAFF. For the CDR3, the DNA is TGTGCCAGCAGGCGACAGGGGAGAGTCACTGAAGCTTTCTTT.

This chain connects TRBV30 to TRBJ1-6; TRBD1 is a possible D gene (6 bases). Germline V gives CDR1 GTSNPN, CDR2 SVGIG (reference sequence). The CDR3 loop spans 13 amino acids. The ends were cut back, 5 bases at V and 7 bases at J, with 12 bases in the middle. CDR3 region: CAWWDIGNSPLHF. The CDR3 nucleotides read TGTGCCTGGTGGGACATAGGGAATTCACCCCTCCACTTT.

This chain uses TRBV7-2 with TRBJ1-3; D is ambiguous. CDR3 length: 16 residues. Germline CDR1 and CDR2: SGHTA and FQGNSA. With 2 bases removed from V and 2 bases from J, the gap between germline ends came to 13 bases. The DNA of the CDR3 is TGTGCCAGCAGCTTATATGCCACGGGAGCTGGAAACACCATATATTTT. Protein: CASSLYATGAGNTIYF.

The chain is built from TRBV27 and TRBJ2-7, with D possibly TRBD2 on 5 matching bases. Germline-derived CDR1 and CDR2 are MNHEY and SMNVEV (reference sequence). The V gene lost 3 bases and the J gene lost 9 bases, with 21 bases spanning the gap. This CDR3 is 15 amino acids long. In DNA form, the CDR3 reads TGTGCCAGCAGTTTTACCCCGACTGGGCGCGCGGGGCAGTACTTC. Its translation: CASSFTPTGRAGQYF.

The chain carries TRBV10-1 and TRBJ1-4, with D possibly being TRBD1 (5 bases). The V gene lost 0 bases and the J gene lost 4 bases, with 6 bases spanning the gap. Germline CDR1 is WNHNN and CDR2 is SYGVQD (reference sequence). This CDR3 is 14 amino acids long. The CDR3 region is CASSESGLNEKLFF. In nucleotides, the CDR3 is TGCGCCAGCAGTGAGTCGGGACTTAATGAAAAACTGTTTTTT.

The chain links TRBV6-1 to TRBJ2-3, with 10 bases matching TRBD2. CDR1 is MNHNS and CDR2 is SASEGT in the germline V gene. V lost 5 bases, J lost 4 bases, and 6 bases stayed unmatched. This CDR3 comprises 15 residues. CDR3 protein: CASSPTSGGADTQYF. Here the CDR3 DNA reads TGTGCCAGCAGTCCCACAAGCGGGGGGGCAGATACGCAGTATTTT.

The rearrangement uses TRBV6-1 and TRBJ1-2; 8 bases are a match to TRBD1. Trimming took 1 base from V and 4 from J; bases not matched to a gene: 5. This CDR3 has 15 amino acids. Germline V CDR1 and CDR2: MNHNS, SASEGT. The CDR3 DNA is TGTGCCAGCAGTGAAGTGGCAGGGGGCACCTATGGCTACACCTTC. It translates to CASSEVAGGTYGYTF.

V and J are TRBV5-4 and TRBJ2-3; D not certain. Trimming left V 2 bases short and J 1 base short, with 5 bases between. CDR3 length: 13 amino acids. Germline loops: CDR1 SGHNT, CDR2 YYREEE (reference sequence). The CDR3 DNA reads TGTGCCAGCAGCTTTGTAGGCACAGATACGCAGTATTTT. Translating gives CASSFVGTDTQYF.

The CDR3 protein is CASSESLGTQYF. Written as DNA, the CDR3 is TGTGCCAGCAGTGAATCCCTCGGGACCCAGTACTTC. This chain joins TRBV25-1 and TRBJ2-5; unclear D gene. The ends were cut back, 1 base at V and 7 bases at J, with 7 bases in the middle. Germline V lookup: CDR1 MGHDK, CDR2 SYGVNS. This CDR3 contains 12 residues.

CDR3 region: CASSSSNPSIHNEQFF. The DNA for the CDR3 is TGTGCCAGCAGCTCCTCTAACCCCTCTATCCACAATGAGCAGTTCTTC. The chain employs TRBV9 and TRBJ2-1; no clear D gene. In germline, CDR1 is SGDLS, CDR2 YYNGEE. The CDR3 has 16 amino acids. Trimming pared 4 bases from V and 5 bases from J, leaving 19 bases between.

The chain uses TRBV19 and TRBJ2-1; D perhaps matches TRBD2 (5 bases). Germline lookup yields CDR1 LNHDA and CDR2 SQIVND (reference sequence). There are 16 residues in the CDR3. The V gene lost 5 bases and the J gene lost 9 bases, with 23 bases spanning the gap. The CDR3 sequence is CASSHPDFRKSSEQFF. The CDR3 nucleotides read TGTGCCAGTAGTCACCCGGACTTTCGGAAGTCGTCTGAGCAGTTCTTC.